Below, 32 T cell receptor beta chains from the same sample are listed, as sequenced in a study of cytomegalovirus exposure and HLA in healthy donors (dated by TCRdb to 2016 to 2017). The receptor library was made with the immunoSEQ multiplex PCR assay. The multiplex PCR relied on a mix of 60 forward primers for TCR Vbeta segments and 13 reverse primers for TCR Jbeta segments. The table was pulled from immuneACCESS by TCRdb, which kept in-frame rearrangements only. Such tables lose some clones; where checked, under half of the loss comes from unresolved V genes, and the rest has no known cause. The sample contains under 130,000 clones, under 85% of them found a single time. The top ten hold approximately 6.1% of the sample. Sequencing was performed on PBMCs. The origin of the receptors is a man aged 18 to 30 in good health and CMV-seronegative.

V gene TRBV29-1 combines with J gene TRBJ2-7; perhaps TRBD2 as D (6 bases). V lost 7 bases to trimming and J lost 6 bases, with 22 bases between them. Germline CDR1 and CDR2: SQVTM and ANQGSEA. The CDR3 consists of 14 residues. Written as DNA, the CDR3 is TGCAGCGCCGGCGGGGCAGGAGCGGGTCTCGAGCAGTACTTC. Its translation is CSAGGAGAGLEQYF.

The chain is built from TRBV5-4 and TRBJ2-7, with 11 bases that match TRBD2. Unmatched junction bases numbered 3, after V lost 4 bases and J lost 0 bases. The CDR3 runs 15 residues. Germline CDR1 is SGHNT and CDR2 is YYREEE (reference sequence). CDR3 amino acids: CASSTGTSGSYEQYF. The CDR3 region has the DNA TGTGCCAGCAGCACGGGGACTAGCGGCTCCTACGAGCAGTACTTC.

This clone was observed a handful of times. The chain has TRBV4-3 and TRBJ2-2; D is perhaps TRBD2 (6 bases). The germline V gene has CDR1 LGHNA and CDR2 YSLEER. V was clipped by 4 bases and J by 2 bases, with 20 bases between them. The CDR3 loop spans 18 amino acids. The CDR3 bases are TGCGCCAGCAGCCGAAGATCAGAGACTAGACTAAACACCGGGGAGCTGTTTTTT. Translating it yields CASSRRSETRLNTGELFF.

This rearrangement joins TRBV7-6 to TRBJ2-1; 13 bases agree with TRBD2. The CDR3 sequence is 19 residues long. Germline loops: CDR1 SGHVS, CDR2 FNYEAQ. The trim removed 5 bases at V and 3 bases at J, leaving 13 bases unmatched. DNA for the CDR3: TGTGCCAGCAGCACATGGACTAGCGGGAGTCCAAACCTCTACAATGAGCAGTTCTTC. It translates to CASSTWTSGSPNLYNEQFF.

V usage is TRBV9 and J usage is TRBJ2-1; D is perhaps TRBD2 (5 bases). Germline V gives CDR1 SGDLS, CDR2 YYNGEE. Between the trimmed V and J ends, which lost 0 bases and 9 bases, there was a span of 7 bases. CDR3 length equals 12 residues. The CDR3 nucleotides are TGTGCCAGCAGCGTAGACGCGGGTGAGCAGTTCTTC. It is translated as CASSVDAGEQFF.

The rearrangement joins TRBV28 to TRBJ2-1; 8 bases are shared with TRBD1. The J segment lost 5 bases and the V segment lost 4 bases, leaving 7 bases of the junction unmatched. This CDR3 contains 15 residues. Germline loops: CDR1 MDHEN, CDR2 SYDVKM. CDR3 sequence: CASSSSGGSNNEQFF. The CDR3 DNA is TGTGCCAGCAGTTCTTCAGGGGGCTCAAACAATGAGCAGTTCTTC.

The count of this clone is one. The CDR3 nucleotides read TGTGCCAGCAGCGCCGACACCCACCTCTCCTACGAGCAGTACTTC. Its protein is CASSADTHLSYEQYF. The chain recombines TRBV7-2 with TRBJ2-7; D is ambiguous. Germline V gene data show CDR1 as SGHTA and CDR2 as FQGNSA. Trimming cost V 5 bases and J 0 bases, with 14 bases left between them. The CDR3 consists of 15 residues.

The chain carries TRBV19 and TRBJ2-7, with D tentatively TRBD2 (6 bases). The germline CDR1 and CDR2 sequences are LNHDA and SQIVND (reference sequence). The CDR3 is 12 residues long. With 9 bases removed from V and 1 base from J, the gap between germline ends came to 10 bases. In DNA form, the CDR3 reads TGTGCCAGCTCCCGGGGGTCCTACGAGCAGTACTTC. Translating gives CASSRGSYEQYF. Combining the CDR3 with reference TRBV19 and TRBJ2-7 gives the whole variable domain DGGITQSPKYLFRKEGQNVTLSCEQNLNHDAMYWYRQDPGQGLRLIYYSQIVNDFQKGDIAEGYSVSREKKESFPLTVTSAQKNPTAFYLCASSRGSYEQYFGPGTRLTVT.

The chain links TRBV7-2 to TRBJ1-2; 9 bases line up with TRBD1. CDR1 is SGHTA, CDR2 FQGNSA, per germline. The CDR3 contains 13 residues. The trim removed 7 bases at V and 8 bases at J, leaving 8 bases unmatched. CDR3 DNA sequence: TGTGCCAGCAAACAGACAGGGGGAGGAGGCTACACCTTC. This gives the protein CASKQTGGGGYTF. Full variable domain (remainder filled in from reference TRBV7-2 and TRBJ1-2): GAGVSQSPSNKVTEKGKDVELRCDPISGHTALYWYRQSLGQGLEFLIYFQGNSAPDKSGLPSDRFSAERTGGSVSTLTIQRTQQEDSAVYLCASKQTGGGGYTFGSGTRLTVV.

The chain links TRBV6-1 to TRBJ1-4, with D possibly being TRBD1 (5 bases). V lost 2 bases, J lost 5 bases, and 15 bases lay in between. CDR1 is MNHNS, CDR2 SASEGT, per germline. CDR3 length: 16 residues. This CDR3 reads CASSEIRQTANEKLFF. The CDR3 nucleotides read TGTGCCAGCAGTGAAATAAGACAGACCGCCAATGAAAAACTGTTTTTT.

The rearrangement links TRBV19 to TRBJ2-1; D ambiguous. The CDR3 runs 15 residues. The germline V gene encodes CDR1 LNHDA and CDR2 SQIVND (reference sequence). V lost 0 bases and J lost 0, with 6 bases in between. This chain's CDR3 is CASSIDRSSYNEQFF. The CDR3, as DNA: TGTGCCAGTAGTATAGATCGTAGCTCCTACAATGAGCAGTTCTTC.

V and J are TRBV5-4 and TRBJ1-1; 8 nucleotides line up with TRBD1. This CDR3 region has 14 residues. The germline gives CDR1 SGHNT, CDR2 YYREEE (reference sequence). V shed 0 bases, J shed 10 bases, and the junction held 8 bases outside the gene matches. CDR3 amino acids: CASSLAQGARGAFF. CDR3 in DNA: TGTGCCAGCAGCTTGGCGCAGGGGGCGCGTGGAGCTTTCTTT.

The V call is TRBV19, the J call TRBJ1-1; 8 bases map to TRBD1. The J segment lost 1 base and the V segment lost 5 bases, leaving 6 bases of the junction unmatched. Germline V gives CDR1 LNHDA, CDR2 SQIVND (reference sequence). The CDR3 totals 15 residues. As DNA, the CDR3 is TGTGCCAGTAGTCCCCGGGGGACAGGGAACACTGAAGCTTTCTTT. As protein: CASSPRGTGNTEAFF.

The V and J genes are TRBV7-2 and TRBJ2-7; 7 nucleotides line up with TRBD2. This CDR3 has 15 residues. From germline, CDR1 is SGHTA and CDR2 FQGNSA. V shed 5 bases, J shed 4 bases, and the junction held 11 bases outside the gene matches. CDR3 residues: CASSARTNGGYEQYF. The CDR3 nucleotides are TGTGCCAGCAGCGCGCGTACGAACGGGGGGTACGAGCAGTACTTC.

The rearrangement uses TRBV4-2 and TRBJ1-2; D is perhaps TRBD1 (6 bases). V lost 0 bases, J lost 7 bases, and 21 bases lay in between. CDR1 and CDR2 (germline): LGHNA, YNFKEQ. This CDR3 comprises 17 residues. DNA of the CDR3: TGTGCCAGCAGCCAAGAGGGAGGGGGGCAGCTCTCCCTTGGCTACACCTTC. Encoded protein: CASSQEGGGQLSLGYTF.

This clone was found a few times. The chain joins TRBV7-2 to TRBJ2-2; D possibly corresponds to TRBD2 (6 bases). The CDR3 is 17 residues long. The ends were cut back, 5 bases at V and 2 bases at J, with 18 bases in the middle. Per the germline V gene, CDR1 is SGHTA and CDR2 is FQGNSA. The CDR3 protein is CASSRDGGSLNTGELFF. The DNA of the CDR3 is TGTGCCAGCAGCCGTGACGGGGGAAGCCTCAACACCGGGGAGCTGTTTTTT. The complete variable domain, with remaining parts taken from reference TRBV7-2 and TRBJ2-2, reads GAGVSQSPSNKVTEKGKDVELRCDPISGHTALYWYRQSLGQGLEFLIYFQGNSAPDKSGLPSDRFSAERTGGSVSTLTIQRTQQEDSAVYLCASSRDGGSLNTGELFFGEGSRLTVL.

The CDR3 sequence is CASRDSSYSNQPQHF. CDR3 nucleotides: TGTGCCAGTCGGGACAGCAGCTATAGCAATCAGCCCCAGCATTTT. This chain uses TRBV19 with TRBJ1-5; 7 bases match TRBD1. Germline CDR1 and CDR2: LNHDA and SQIVND (reference sequence). The CDR3 consists of 15 residues. V shed 8 bases and J 0 bases; nucleotides not matched to a gene: 7.

This chain connects TRBV5-8 to TRBJ2-3; no reliable D call. The V and J ends lost 4 bases and 0 bases respectively, with 9 bases between them. Germline V CDR1 and CDR2: SGHTS, YDEGEE. The CDR3 is made up of 14 amino acids. Here the CDR3 reads CASSVALSTDTQYF. The CDR3 DNA reads TGTGCCAGCAGCGTGGCCCTTAGCACAGATACGCAGTATTTT.

This clone has a handful of counts. The gene calls are TRBV7-8 and TRBJ1-1; D uncertain. Trimming took off 1 base at V and 2 bases at J, with 5 bases between the two ends. Germline V gene sequence: CDR1 SGHVS, CDR2 FQNEAQ. The CDR3 length is 13 residues. CDR3 region: CASSLVQNTEAFF. The CDR3 region has the DNA TGTGCCAGCAGCTTAGTCCAAAACACTGAAGCTTTCTTT.

The rearrangement uses TRBV7-9 and TRBJ2-4; tentatively, D is TRBD1 (5 bases). V was pared by 2 bases and J by 0 bases, with 17 bases between. The CDR3 length is 18 residues. Per the germline V gene, CDR1 is SEHNR and CDR2 is FQNEAQ (reference sequence). The CDR3, as DNA: TGTGCCAGCAGCTTATCCGACAGAAATACACTAGCCAAAAACATTCAGTACTTC. Amino acid sequence: CASSLSDRNTLAKNIQYF.

V usage is TRBV5-1 and J usage is TRBJ2-7; TRBD1 agrees at 11 bases. Germline V CDR1 and CDR2: SGHRS, YFSETQ. This CDR3 comprises 16 residues. V lost 4 bases and J lost 1; bases outside the gene matches: 7. CDR3 sequence reads: CASSVRDRGASYEQYF. CDR3 in DNA: TGCGCCAGCAGCGTGCGGGACAGGGGGGCTTCCTACGAGCAGTACTTC.

The rearrangement links TRBV12-5 to TRBJ1-1, with D perhaps TRBD1 (6 bases). Germline V gene lookup returns CDR1 LGHNT and CDR2 FRNRAP. The CDR3 has 15 residues. Deletions cut 1 base from V and 1 base from J, with 10 bases between. The CDR3 coding sequence is TGTGCTAGTGGTTTGGCTCCCAGGGGGAACACTGAAGCTTTCTTT. It translates to CASGLAPRGNTEAFF.

The chain employs TRBV5-1 and TRBJ1-1; 8 nucleotides line up with TRBD1. V gave up 2 bases and J gave up 0 bases; unmatched junction bases: 12. The CDR3 consists of 18 residues. CDR1 SGHRS and CDR2 YFSETQ come from the germline V gene. The DNA of the CDR3 is TGCGCCAGCAGCTTAGGACAGGGAAGAGAGACTCTGAACACTGAAGCTTTCTTT. This encodes CASSLGQGRETLNTEAFF.

The V call is TRBV7-9, the J call TRBJ1-2; unclear D gene. Germline V gene lookup returns CDR1 SEHNR and CDR2 FQNEAQ (reference sequence). The CDR3 runs to 14 residues. V lost 8 bases to trimming and J lost 4 bases, with 17 bases between them. CDR3 loop: CASPAAGVAYGYTF. In DNA, the CDR3 is TGTGCCAGCCCAGCGGCTGGGGTGGCCTATGGCTACACCTTC.

This sequence joins TRBV6-5 and TRBJ2-7; D might be TRBD2 (6 bases). The germline CDR1 and CDR2 sequences are MNHEY and SVGAGI. Trimming cost V 4 bases and J 2 bases, with 15 bases left between them. The CDR3 spans 15 residues. The CDR3 sequence is CASSSRDGRAYEQYF. The CDR3 DNA is TGTGCCAGCAGTTCCCGGGACGGGAGAGCCTACGAGCAGTACTTC.

This chain joins TRBV28 and TRBJ1-2, with 9 bases matching TRBD1. CDR3 length: 15 residues. Trimming removed 5 bases from V and 4 bases from J; junction bases left unmatched: 8. Germline V gene sequence: CDR1 MDHEN, CDR2 SYDVKM. CDR3 DNA sequence: TGTGCCAGCAGTCCACCGGGACAGGGTTCCTATGGCTACACCTTC. As protein: CASSPPGQGSYGYTF.

The chain uses TRBV11-3 and TRBJ2-2; the match to TRBD2 covers 9 bases. V lost 1 base, J lost 2 bases, and 11 bases stayed unmatched. The V gene's germline CDR1 is SGHNT and CDR2 YENEEA. This CDR3 is 19 amino acids long. As DNA, the CDR3 is TGTGCCAGCAGCTTAGTTTTCTGGCCTAGCGGGGTCAACACCGGGGAGCTGTTTTTT. This translates into CASSLVFWPSGVNTGELFF.

This chain connects TRBV18 to TRBJ1-3; 9 bases are a match to TRBD1. CDR3 size: 14 residues. CDR1 is KGHSH, CDR2 LQKENI, per germline. V shed 5 bases, J shed 6 bases, and the junction held 5 bases outside the gene matches. Written as DNA, the CDR3 is TGTGCCAGCTCAAGGGACAGGGCCGAAAACACCATATATTTT. The encoded protein is CASSRDRAENTIYF.

The table lists this clone with a count of one. The J gene is TRBJ2-3, the V gene TRBV5-1; 9 bases match TRBD1. This CDR3 region has 15 residues. Germline CDR1 reads SGHRS; CDR2 reads YFSETQ. Trimming at V came to 4 bases and at J to 4 bases, leaving 7 bases not matched to a gene. CDR3 sequence (DNA): TGCGCCAGCAGCCTAGGGACAGGGCGCCCAGATACGCAGTATTTT. Translation: CASSLGTGRPDTQYF.

The V gene is TRBV6-1, the J gene TRBJ2-7; 7 bases line up with TRBD1. V dropped 6 bases and J dropped 2; count of bases not matched to a gene: 7. The CDR3 totals 14 residues. From germline, CDR1 is MNHNS and CDR2 SASEGT. The CDR3 DNA is TGTGCCAGCAGGGGCTGGGACAGTGCCTACGAGCAGTACTTC. Translated: CASRGWDSAYEQYF.

The chain couples TRBV5-1 to TRBJ2-1; D perhaps matches TRBD2 (6 bases). The V and J ends lost 1 base and 0 bases respectively, with 20 bases between them. The CDR3 extends over 19 amino acids. CDR1 and CDR2 (germline): SGHRS, YFSETQ. The CDR3 spells CASSLFSPGLSISYNEQFF. CDR3 in DNA: TGCGCCAGCAGCTTGTTTTCACCGGGACTCTCCATCTCCTACAATGAGCAGTTCTTC.

The chain is built from TRBV5-1 and TRBJ2-3; a weak D match, TRBD1 (5 bases). Trimming took 3 bases from V and 6 from J, leaving 17 bases between them. The length of the CDR3 is 15 residues. Germline V CDR1 and CDR2: SGHRS, YFSETQ. CDR3 amino acids: CASSSLQVGQDTQYF. In DNA form, the CDR3 reads TGCGCCAGCAGCTCTTTACAGGTCGGCCAGGATACGCAGTATTTT.